This T cell receptor beta chain comes out of a study of blood T cells in healthy people across ages. This clonotype was seen once. A second PCR of about 7 to 12 cycles used a sample-barcoded 5' primer and a J-beta primer mix. No fewer than 2.5 million CDR3-containing paired-end reads came from each sample. TCRdb reprocessed the 5' RACE reads via MiXCR and lists one record per CDR3 protein. The sample lists about a million distinct CDR3 sequences; roughly 50% were seen once. Looked up from germline, CDR1 is DFQATT and CDR2 is SNEGSKA (reference sequence). Trimming shortened V by 6 bases and J by 4 bases, and 16 bases separated the two germline ends. The CDR3 contains 14 residues.

The genes are TRBV20-1 and TRBJ2-1, with a possible D match to TRBD1 (6 bases). The sequence derives from an older woman in good health. Sequenced input: blood. In DNA form, the CDR3 reads TGCAGTGCCCGCCGACAGGAACATTACAATGAGCAGTTCTTC. Amino acid sequence: CSARRQEHYNEQFF.